This TCR beta chain originates from a study of blood T cells in healthy people across ages. In the study overall: About one barcoded TCR beta cDNA was captured per two T cells.

A sample-barcoded 5' primer and a J-beta primer mix were used in a second PCR of about 6 to 11 cycles. Sequencing of every sample gave 2.5 million or more CDR3-containing paired-end reads. TCRdb reprocessed the 5' RACE reads with MiXCR, giving one entry per CDR3 protein. The table lists about 1.5 million distinct CDR3 sequences, approximately 43% of them singletons, with over 3.5% in the top ten. This CDR3 region has 15 residues. V lost 3 bases to trimming and J lost 3 bases, with 11 bases between them. Germline CDR1 and CDR2: KGHDR and SFDVKD. The receptor was isolated from a young woman in good health. J is TRBJ1-5 and V is TRBV24-1; tentatively, D is TRBD1 (5 bases). Sequencing was performed on blood. The CDR3: CATSDARGINQPQHF. CDR3 sequence (DNA): TGTGCCACCAGTGATGCAAGGGGAATCAATCAGCCCCAGCATTTT.